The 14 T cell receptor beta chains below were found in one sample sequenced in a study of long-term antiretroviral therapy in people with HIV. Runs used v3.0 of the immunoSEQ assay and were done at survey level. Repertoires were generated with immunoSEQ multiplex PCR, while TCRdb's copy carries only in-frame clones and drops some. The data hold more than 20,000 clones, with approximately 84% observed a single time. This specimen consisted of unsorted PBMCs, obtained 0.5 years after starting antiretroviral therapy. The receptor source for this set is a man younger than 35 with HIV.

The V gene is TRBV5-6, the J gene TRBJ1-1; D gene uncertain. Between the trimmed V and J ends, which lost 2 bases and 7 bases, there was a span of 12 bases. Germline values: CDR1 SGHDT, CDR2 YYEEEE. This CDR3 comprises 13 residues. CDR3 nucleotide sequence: TGTGCCAGCAGCTTAGTGATTTATGGTGAAGCTTTCTTT. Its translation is CASSLVIYGEAFF.

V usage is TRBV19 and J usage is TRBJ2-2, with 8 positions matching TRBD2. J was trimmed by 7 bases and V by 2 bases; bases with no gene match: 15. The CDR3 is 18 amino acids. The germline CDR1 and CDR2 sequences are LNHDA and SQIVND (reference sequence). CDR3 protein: CASSIPPLAGRGGGELFF. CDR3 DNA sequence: TGTGCCAGTAGTATACCCCCCTTAGCGGGGCGGGGTGGCGGGGAGCTGTTTTTT.

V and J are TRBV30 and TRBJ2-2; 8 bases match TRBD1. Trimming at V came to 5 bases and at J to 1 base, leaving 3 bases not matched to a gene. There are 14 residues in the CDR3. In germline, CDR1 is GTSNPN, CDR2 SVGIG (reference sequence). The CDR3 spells CAWEGQGNTGELFF. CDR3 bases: TGTGCCTGGGAAGGACAGGGGAACACCGGGGAGCTGTTTTTT.

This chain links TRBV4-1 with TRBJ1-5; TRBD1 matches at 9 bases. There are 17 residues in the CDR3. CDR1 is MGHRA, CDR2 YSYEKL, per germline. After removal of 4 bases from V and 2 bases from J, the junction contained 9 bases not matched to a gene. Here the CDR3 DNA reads TGCGCCAGCAGCCTGGAAACAGGGGGCCTTGGCAATCAGCCCCAGCATTTT. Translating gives CASSLETGGLGNQPQHF.

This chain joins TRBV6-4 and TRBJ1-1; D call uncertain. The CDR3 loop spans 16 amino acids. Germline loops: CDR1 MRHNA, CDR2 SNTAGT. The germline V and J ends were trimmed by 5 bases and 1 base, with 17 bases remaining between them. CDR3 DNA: TGTGCCAGCAGTCCAAACCCCGAGGGCAAGAACACTGAAGCTTTCTTT. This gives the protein CASSPNPEGKNTEAFF.

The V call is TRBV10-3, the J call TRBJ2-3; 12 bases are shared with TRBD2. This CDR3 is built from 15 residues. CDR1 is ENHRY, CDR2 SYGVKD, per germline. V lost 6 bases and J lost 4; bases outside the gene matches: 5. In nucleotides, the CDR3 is TGTGCCATCAGGGGACTAGCGGGTGTTGCAGATACGCAGTATTTT. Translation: CAIRGLAGVADTQYF.

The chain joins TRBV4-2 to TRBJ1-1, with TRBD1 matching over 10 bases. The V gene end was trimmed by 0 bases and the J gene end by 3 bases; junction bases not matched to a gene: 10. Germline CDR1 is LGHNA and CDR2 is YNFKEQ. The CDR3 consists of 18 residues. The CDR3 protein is CASSQDRLWTGGDTEAFF. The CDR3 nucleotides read TGTGCCAGCAGCCAAGACCGGTTGTGGACAGGGGGTGACACTGAAGCTTTCTTT.

CDR3: CASSLARGSNTEAFF. DNA of the CDR3: TGTGCCAGCAGCTTAGCGCGAGGGTCGAACACTGAAGCTTTCTTT. The V gene is TRBV7-9, the J gene TRBJ1-1; the D is unclear. Germline V gene lookup returns CDR1 SEHNR and CDR2 FQNEAQ (reference sequence). V lost 0 bases and J 1 base, leaving 9 bases between the germline ends. The CDR3 sequence is 15 residues long.

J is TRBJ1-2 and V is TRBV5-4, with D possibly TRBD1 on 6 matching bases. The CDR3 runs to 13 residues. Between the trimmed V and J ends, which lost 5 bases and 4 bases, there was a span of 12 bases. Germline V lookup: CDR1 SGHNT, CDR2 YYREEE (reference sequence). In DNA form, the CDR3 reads TGTGCCAGCAGGGCAGGGGTGGCCTATGGCTACACCTTC. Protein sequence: CASRAGVAYGYTF. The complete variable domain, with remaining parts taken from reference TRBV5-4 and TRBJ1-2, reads ETGVTQSPTHLIKTRGQQVTLRCSSQSGHNTVSWYQQALGQGPQFIFQYYREEENGRGNFPPRFSGLQFPNYSSELNVNALELDDSALYLCASRAGVAYGYTFGSGTRLTVV.

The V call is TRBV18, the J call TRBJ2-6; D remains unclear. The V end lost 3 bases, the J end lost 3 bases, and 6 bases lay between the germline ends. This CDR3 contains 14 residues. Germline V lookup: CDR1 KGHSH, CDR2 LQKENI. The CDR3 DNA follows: TGTGCCAGCTCACCGCGAGGTGGGGCCAACGTCCTGACTTTC. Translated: CASSPRGGANVLTF.

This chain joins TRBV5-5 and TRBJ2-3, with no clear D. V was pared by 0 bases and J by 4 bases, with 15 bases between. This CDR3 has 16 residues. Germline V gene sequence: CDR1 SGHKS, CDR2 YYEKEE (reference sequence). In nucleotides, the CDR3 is TGTGCCAGCAGCTTGGAGGAAGGGTTTGGACCAGATACGCAGTATTTT. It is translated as CASSLEEGFGPDTQYF. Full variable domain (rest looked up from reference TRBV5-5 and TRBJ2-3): DAGVTQSPTHLIKTRGQQVTLRCSPISGHKSVSWYQQVLGQGPQFIFQYYEKEERGRGNFPDRFSARQFPNYSSELNVNALLLGDSALYLCASSLEEGFGPDTQYFGPGTRLTVL.

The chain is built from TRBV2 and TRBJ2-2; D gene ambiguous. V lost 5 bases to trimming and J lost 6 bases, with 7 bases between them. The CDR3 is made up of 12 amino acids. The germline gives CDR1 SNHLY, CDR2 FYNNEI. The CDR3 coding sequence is TGTGCCAGCAGTCCAGGATCCGGGGAGCTGTTTTTT. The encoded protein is CASSPGSGELFF.

The CDR3 nucleotides are TGTGCCAGCAGCTTGGCCGGGCAGGGGGCGAATACGCAGTATTTT. It encodes CASSLAGQGANTQYF. V gene TRBV5-4 combines with J gene TRBJ2-3; 8 positions agree with TRBD1. This CDR3 has 15 amino acids. Unmatched junction bases numbered 7, after V lost 0 bases and J lost 7 bases. Germline-derived CDR1 and CDR2 are SGHNT and YYREEE (reference sequence).

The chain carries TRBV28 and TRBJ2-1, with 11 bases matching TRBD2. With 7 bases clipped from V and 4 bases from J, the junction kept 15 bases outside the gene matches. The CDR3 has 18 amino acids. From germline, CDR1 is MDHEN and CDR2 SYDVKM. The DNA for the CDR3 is TGTGCCAGCAATCCGGGGGCCGCCGGGACTAGCGGATACAATGAGCAGTTCTTC. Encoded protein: CASNPGAAGTSGYNEQFF. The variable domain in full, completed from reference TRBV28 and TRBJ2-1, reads DVKVTQSSRYLVKRTGEKVFLECVQDMDHENMFWYRQDPGLGLRLIYFSYDVKMKEKGDIPEGYSVSREKKERFSLILESASTNQTSMYLCASNPGAAGTSGYNEQFFGPGTRLTVL.